This entry is about one T cell receptor beta chain. This specimen belongs to a study of control samples from healthy donors and cancer patients. Only in-frame clones appear in the TCRdb table, and some are missing; sequencing was by immunoSEQ multiplex PCR. The sample yields about 63,000 clones, roughly 85% seen once. CDR1 SGHDN and CDR2 FVKESK come from the germline V gene. CDR3 length: 11 amino acids. V was trimmed by 4 bases and J by 7 bases, leaving 7 bases between them. The sequenced sample consisted of blood. V gene TRBV14 combines with J gene TRBJ1-1; D call uncertain. This clonotype originated in a man aged 35-49 years in good health. The CDR3 DNA reads as TGTGCCAGCAGCCGAAAGGGTGAAGCTTTCTTT. Its translation: CASSRKGEAFF.